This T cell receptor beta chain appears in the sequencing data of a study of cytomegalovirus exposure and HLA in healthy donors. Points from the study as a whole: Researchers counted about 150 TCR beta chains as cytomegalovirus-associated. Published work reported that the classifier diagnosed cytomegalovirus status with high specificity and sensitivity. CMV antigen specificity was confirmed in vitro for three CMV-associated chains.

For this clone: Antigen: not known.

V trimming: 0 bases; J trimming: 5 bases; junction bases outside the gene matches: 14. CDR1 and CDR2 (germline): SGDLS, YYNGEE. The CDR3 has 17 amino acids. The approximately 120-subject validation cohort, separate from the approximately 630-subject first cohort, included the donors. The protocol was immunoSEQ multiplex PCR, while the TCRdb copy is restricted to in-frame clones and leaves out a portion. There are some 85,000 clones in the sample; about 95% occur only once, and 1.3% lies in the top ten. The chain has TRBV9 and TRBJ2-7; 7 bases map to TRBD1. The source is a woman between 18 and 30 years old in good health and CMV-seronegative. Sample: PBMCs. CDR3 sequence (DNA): TGTGCCAGCAGCGTAGGCCGGTGGAACAGGGGCGACGACGAGCAGTACTTC. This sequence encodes CASSVGRWNRGDDEQYF.